This TCR beta chain was found in a study of early T cells in non-severe SARS-CoV-2 infection. The CDR3 has 12 residues. CDR1 is GTSNPN and CDR2 is SVGIG in the germline V gene (reference sequence). Between the trimmed V and J ends, which lost 7 bases and 7 bases, there was a span of 17 bases. TCRdb independently ran MiXCR on the 5' RACE reads; one entry per CDR3 protein. The repertoire holds 100,000 to 130,000 distinct CDR3 sequences, with around 10% as singletons. Sample: whole blood. This TCR came from an adult who was a healthcare worker with PCR-confirmed SARS-CoV-2 infection or an uninfected control (not recorded which). The chain has TRBV30 and TRBJ2-7; possible D gene TRBD2, 6 bases. The CDR3 bases are TGTGCCTTCTTTTTTGACCGGGGGGAGCAGTACTTC. Translation gives CAFFFDRGEQYF.